Sequencing of this TCR beta chain was carried out in a study of blood T cell repertoires in COVID-19 (TCRdb year 2020). Background for the entire study: Samples from collaborators originated in the United States, Italy and Spain and spanned both the acute and convalescent phases of COVID-19. Deeply sampled blood TCRbeta repertoires from subjects exposed to, actively infected with, or recovered from COVID-19 were included in the dataset. Samples were obtained from the ongoing ImmuneRACE study (first 160 participants) and from about 1,300 subjects provided by 6 global collaborators. Sample metadata almost always included a de-identified subject ID, COVID-19 status, age in years and sex. The repertoires were released in a freely available public database intended as a resource for research on the immune response to SARS-CoV-2. The material from the prospective study consisted of cDNA or gDNA derived from T cells, B-cell-depleted T cells, or PBMCs. Where available, HLA class I and class II types were obtained from metadata supplied by the sample provider rather than from assay-based typing.

CDR1 and CDR2 are read off the germline V gene (reference sequence) as GTSNPN and SVGIG. The CDR3 sequence holds 12 residues, the cysteine and phenylalanine included. The DNA shown is the 36-base CDR3, in frame from base 1. V lost 2 bases and J lost 5 bases; the stretch between them is 9 bases long. TCRbeta CDR3 regions were amplified from genomic DNA by means of the immunoSEQ Assay, a bias-controlled multiplex PCR. The source study handled its data this way. The number of nucleated cells in each sample was estimated by amplification of reference gene primers within the assay. To quantify the absolute abundance of each unique TCRbeta CDR3 rearrangement, sequence reads were collapsed and filtered. Productive Simpson clonality was computed per sample as the square root of Simpson's diversity index over productive rearrangements. Entries here come from immuneACCESS through TCRdb and include only in-frame sequences with V and J called. Some clones fail to appear in such tables; in the studies checked, an unresolved V gene covers under half of the shortfall, and the cause of the remainder is unknown. That table supplies the V and J calls and clone size; D and trimming were determined from the DNA. This sample lists about 480,000 clones; roughly 91% were detected once. Less than 9% of the sample belongs to the ten largest clones.

One collaborating source in Seattle enrolled patients while the patients were actively infected and followed the patients over time throughout the course of disease. Collaborating institutions collected whole blood in K2EDTA tubes following their own protocols. For TCRbeta analysis, collaborator samples were shipped as frozen whole blood, as isolated PBMCs, or as DNA extracted from either sample type. On the study overall, not on this receptor specifically: The quantity of clinical and demographic metadata differed by source and by participant and was supplied without curation.

Comments on this clone: Its antigen is not yet known. Base qualities were left out, and no much larger clone turns up one base away.

The V and J genes are TRBV30 and TRBJ1-2, and TRBD1 may be the D gene, going by 5 matching bases. Sequenced: peripheral blood. This clonotype was sampled from a woman aged 45-60 years with COVID-19, enrolled during active disease. The nucleotide sequence reads as follows: TGTGCCTGGAGTTTTCGGGGGTATGGCTACACCTTC. Translated, it gives CAWSFRGYGYTF.